The TCR beta chain described here comes from a study of blood T cell repertoires in COVID-19. Overall study context: Material from acute and convalescent COVID-19 was sourced from the United States, Italy and Spain.

Trimming removed 2 bases at V and 1 base at J, with 5 bases between. Germline assignment: CDR1 SGHTA and CDR2 FQGTGA. CDR3 length: 13 residues. As handled by the study authors: How many nucleated cells were present was estimated from reference gene primer amplification. The repertoire was sequenced with immunoSEQ multiplex PCR; TCRdb's copy has only in-frame clones and lacks some. Clonal size and the V and J genes are those of that table, whereas D and trimming came from the DNA. This table holds 70,000 to 95,000 clones, about 89% found once. Seattle cases were enrolled at active infection and followed longitudinally.

Sequenced sample: peripheral blood. The chain uses TRBV7-3 and TRBJ1-1; D call uncertain. The source of this sequence is a man aged 45 to 65 with COVID-19, enrolled during active disease. The CDR3, as DNA: TGTGCCAGCAGCTTAGGCAAGAACACTGAAGCTTTCTTT. Its translation: CASSLGKNTEAFF.